These T cell receptor beta chains were read from a single sample in a study of cytomegalovirus exposure and HLA in healthy donors. Assay used: immunoSEQ multiplex PCR; TCRdb lists only in-frame clones, some missing. Its table lists about 160,000 clones. Sequencing used PBMCs. These receptor sequences come from a man aged 30-40 years in good health and CMV-seronegative. The CDR3 runs from the conserved cysteine through the conserved F or W.

v_call	j_call	cdr3_aa
TRBV5-6	TRBJ2-7	CASSFGLAGVQSSYEQYF
TRBV7-7	TRBJ2-3	CASSKGLAGQRDTQYF
TRBV29-1	TRBJ2-5	CSVPDTFQETQYF
TRBV11-2	TRBJ1-1	CASSSTGLGSTEAFF
TRBV12-5	TRBJ1-2	CASGDTGYGYTF
TRBV10-2	TRBJ1-3	CASSVGQGVDTIYF
TRBV18	TRBJ2-5	CASSRGRGLETQYF
TRBV5-4	TRBJ2-1	CASSLGGTSVNEQFF
TRBV11-2	TRBJ1-1	CASSLGDRGGTEAFF
TRBV11-3	TRBJ2-1	CASSQFSGASQPLNNEQFF
TRBV4-3	TRBJ1-2	CASSQGQLGGYTF
TRBV10-3	TRBJ2-7	CAISESGLASYEQYF
TRBV5-5	TRBJ1-2	CASSLEAGVGYTF
TRBV27	TRBJ2-2	CASSPRTGGITGELFF
TRBV19	TRBJ2-2	CAGGQGANTGELFF
TRBV7-8	TRBJ1-5	CASSFGTRDQPQHF
TRBV6-6	TRBJ1-2	CASSYGVREPGGYTF
TRBV11-2	TRBJ1-1	CASSGQGANTEAFF
TRBV5-1	TRBJ1-1	CASSFSENTEAFF
TRBV6-1	TRBJ2-5	CASSDTGLGMRYF
TRBV4-3	TRBJ1-5	CASSQSLSYQPQHF
TRBV7-2	TRBJ1-5	CASSKGQGRQPQHF
TRBV5-1	TRBJ1-4	CASSLVRGAGEKLFF
TRBV28	TRBJ2-1	CASKAGGSYNEQFF
TRBV7-9	TRBJ2-5	CASTTSPEGETQYF
TRBV4-1	TRBJ2-2	CASSQDQTSGGAGELFF
TRBV7-2	TRBJ2-3	CASSFLGAGTDTQYF
TRBV28	TRBJ1-1	CASSFFGRMNTEAFF
TRBV5-1	TRBJ2-7	CASSLRVPGLAGGGHYEQYF
TRBV27	TRBJ1-1	CASRRAGGTEAFF